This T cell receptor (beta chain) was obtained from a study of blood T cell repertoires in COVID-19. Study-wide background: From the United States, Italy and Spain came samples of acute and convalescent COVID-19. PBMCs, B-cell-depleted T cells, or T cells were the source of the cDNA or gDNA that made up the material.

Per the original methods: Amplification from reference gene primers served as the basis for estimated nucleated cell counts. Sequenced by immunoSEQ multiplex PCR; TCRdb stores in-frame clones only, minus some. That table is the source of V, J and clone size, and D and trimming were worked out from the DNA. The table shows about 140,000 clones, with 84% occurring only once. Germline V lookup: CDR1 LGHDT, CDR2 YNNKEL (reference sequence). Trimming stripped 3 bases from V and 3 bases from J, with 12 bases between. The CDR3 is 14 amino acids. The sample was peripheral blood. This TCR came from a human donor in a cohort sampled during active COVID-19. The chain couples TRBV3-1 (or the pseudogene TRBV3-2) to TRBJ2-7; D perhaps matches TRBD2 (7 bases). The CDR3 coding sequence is TGTGCCAGCAGCCAGGGGAGGGGGGGCTACGAGCAGTACTTC. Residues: CASSQGRGGYEQYF.